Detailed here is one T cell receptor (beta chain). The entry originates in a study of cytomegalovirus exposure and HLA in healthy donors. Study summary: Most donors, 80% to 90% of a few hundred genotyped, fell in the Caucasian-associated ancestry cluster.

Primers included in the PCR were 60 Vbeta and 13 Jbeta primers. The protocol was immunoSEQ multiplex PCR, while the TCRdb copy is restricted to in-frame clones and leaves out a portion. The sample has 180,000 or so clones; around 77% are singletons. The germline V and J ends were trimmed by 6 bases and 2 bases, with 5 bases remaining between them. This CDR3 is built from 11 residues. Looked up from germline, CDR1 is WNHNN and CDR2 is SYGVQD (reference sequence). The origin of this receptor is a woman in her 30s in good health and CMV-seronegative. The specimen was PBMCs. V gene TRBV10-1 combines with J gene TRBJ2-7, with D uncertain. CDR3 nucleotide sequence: TGCGCCAGCAGCAATGCCTACGAGCAGTACTTC. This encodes CASSNAYEQYF.